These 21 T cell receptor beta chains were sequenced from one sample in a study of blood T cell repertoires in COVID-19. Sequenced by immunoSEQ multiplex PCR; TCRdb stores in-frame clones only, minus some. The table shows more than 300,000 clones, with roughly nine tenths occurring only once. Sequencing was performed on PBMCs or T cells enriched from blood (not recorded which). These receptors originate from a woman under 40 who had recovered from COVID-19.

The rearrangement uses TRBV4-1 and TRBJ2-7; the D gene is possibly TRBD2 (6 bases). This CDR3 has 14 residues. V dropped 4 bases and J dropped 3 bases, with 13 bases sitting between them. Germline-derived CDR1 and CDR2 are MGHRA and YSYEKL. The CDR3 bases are TGCGCCAGCAGCCCTCGATCCGGGGGCTACGAGCAGTACTTC. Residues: CASSPRSGGYEQYF.

CDR3 nucleotides: TGTGCCAGCTCACCAATTGAAGATGGCCGCTCGGGTTTCTTT. This codes for CASSPIEDGRSGFF. This sequence joins TRBV18 and TRBJ1-1, with no clear D. The germline gives CDR1 KGHSH, CDR2 LQKENI. Trimming stripped 2 bases from V and 13 bases from J, with 20 bases between. The CDR3 is 14 amino acids.

The CDR3 loop reads CASSRLAEASTDTQYF. The DNA for the CDR3 is TGTGCCAGCAGCCGACTAGCGGAGGCTAGCACAGATACGCAGTATTTT. This chain joins TRBV21-1 and TRBJ2-3; the table's D call TRBD2 went unverified against the DNA. TRBV21-1 has pseudogene status. This CDR3 is built from 16 residues.

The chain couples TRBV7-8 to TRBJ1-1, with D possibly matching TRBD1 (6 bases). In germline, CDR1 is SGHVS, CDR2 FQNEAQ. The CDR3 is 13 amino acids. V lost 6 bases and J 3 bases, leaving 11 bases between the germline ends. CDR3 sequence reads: CASRNTGHTEAFF. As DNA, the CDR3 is TGTGCCAGCAGAAATACAGGGCACACTGAAGCTTTCTTT.

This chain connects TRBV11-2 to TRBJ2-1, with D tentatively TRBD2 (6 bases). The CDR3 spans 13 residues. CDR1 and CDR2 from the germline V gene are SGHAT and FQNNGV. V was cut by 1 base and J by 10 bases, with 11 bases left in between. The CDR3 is CASSLAGDREQFF. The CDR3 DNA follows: TGTGCCAGCAGCTTAGCGGGGGATAGGGAGCAGTTCTTC.

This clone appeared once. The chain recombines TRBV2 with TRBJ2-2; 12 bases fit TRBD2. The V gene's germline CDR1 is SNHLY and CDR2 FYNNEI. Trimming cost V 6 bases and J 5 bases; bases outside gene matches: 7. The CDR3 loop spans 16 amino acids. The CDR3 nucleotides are TGTGCCAGCAGGACTAGCGGGGGACCGGGGACCGGGGAGCTGTTTTTT. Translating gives CASRTSGGPGTGELFF.

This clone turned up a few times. CDR3 DNA sequence: TGTGCCAGCAGCCAGGGGCAACGGGATCAGCCCCAGCATTTT. Protein product: CASSQGQRDQPQHF. The chain has TRBV5-6 and TRBJ1-5; perhaps TRBD1 as D (6 bases). Trimming stripped 4 bases from V and 5 bases from J, with 13 bases between. The CDR3 has 14 residues. The germline gives CDR1 SGHDT, CDR2 YYEEEE.

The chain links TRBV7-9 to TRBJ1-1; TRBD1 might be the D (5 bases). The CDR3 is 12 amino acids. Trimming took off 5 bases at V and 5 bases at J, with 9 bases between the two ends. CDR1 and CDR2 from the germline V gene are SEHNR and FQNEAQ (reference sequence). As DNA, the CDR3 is TGTGCCAGCAGCACCGGGGGAACTGAAGCTTTCTTT. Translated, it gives CASSTGGTEAFF.

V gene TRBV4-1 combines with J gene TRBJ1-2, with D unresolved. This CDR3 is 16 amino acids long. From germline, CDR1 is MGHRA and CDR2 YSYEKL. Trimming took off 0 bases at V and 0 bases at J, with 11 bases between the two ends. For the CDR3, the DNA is TGCGCCAGCAGCCAAGATGAGAAGTTTACTAACTATGGCTACACCTTC. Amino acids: CASSQDEKFTNYGYTF.

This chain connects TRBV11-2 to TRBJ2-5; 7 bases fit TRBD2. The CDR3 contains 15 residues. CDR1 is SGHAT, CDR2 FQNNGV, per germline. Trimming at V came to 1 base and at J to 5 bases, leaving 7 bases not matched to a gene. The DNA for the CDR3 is TGTGCCAGCAGCTTAGGGGACTACCCAAGGGAGACCCAGTACTTC. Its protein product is CASSLGDYPRETQYF. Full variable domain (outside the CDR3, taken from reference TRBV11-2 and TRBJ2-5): EAGVAQSPRYKIIEKRQSVAFWCNPISGHATLYWYQQILGQGPKLLIQFQNNGVVDDSQLPKDRFSAERLKGVDSTLKIQPAKLEDSAVYLCASSLGDYPRETQYFGPGTRLLVL.

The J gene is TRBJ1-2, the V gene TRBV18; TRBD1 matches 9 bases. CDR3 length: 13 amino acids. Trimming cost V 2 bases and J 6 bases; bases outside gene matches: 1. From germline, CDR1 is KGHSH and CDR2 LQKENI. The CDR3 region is CASSPRDRDGYTF. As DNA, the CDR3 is TGTGCCAGCTCACCAAGGGACAGGGATGGCTACACCTTC.

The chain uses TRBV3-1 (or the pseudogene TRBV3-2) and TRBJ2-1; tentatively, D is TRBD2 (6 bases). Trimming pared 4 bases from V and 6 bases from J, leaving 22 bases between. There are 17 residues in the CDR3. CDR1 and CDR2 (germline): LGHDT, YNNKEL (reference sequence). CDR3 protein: CASSPQRPGKGLNEQFF. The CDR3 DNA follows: TGTGCCAGCAGCCCGCAGAGGCCGGGAAAGGGACTCAATGAGCAGTTCTTC.

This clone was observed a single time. In DNA, the CDR3 is TGTGCCACAGGGGTAGGAGTCATGAACACTGAAGCTTTCTTT. It translates to CATGVGVMNTEAFF. V is TRBV28 and J is TRBJ1-1; maybe TRBD1 (6 bases). V shed 10 bases and J shed 0 bases, with 15 bases lying between them. This CDR3 spans 14 amino acids. In germline, CDR1 is MDHEN, CDR2 SYDVKM.

The CDR3 is CASSPQSLARGSYTF. Here the CDR3 DNA reads TGTGCCAGTAGCCCCCAATCGCTTGCGCGGGGGAGCTACACCTTC. This rearrangement joins TRBV19 to TRBJ1-2; TRBD1 is a possible D gene (5 bases). The CDR3 extends over 15 amino acids. Germline lookup yields CDR1 LNHDA and CDR2 SQIVND (reference sequence). Trimming removed 6 bases from V and 9 bases from J, with 23 bases in between. Full variable domain (remainder filled in from reference TRBV19 and TRBJ1-2): DGGITQSPKYLFRKEGQNVTLSCEQNLNHDAMYWYRQDPGQGLRLIYYSQIVNDFQKGDIAEGYSVSREKKESFPLTVTSAQKNPTAFYLCASSPQSLARGSYTFGSGTRLTVV.

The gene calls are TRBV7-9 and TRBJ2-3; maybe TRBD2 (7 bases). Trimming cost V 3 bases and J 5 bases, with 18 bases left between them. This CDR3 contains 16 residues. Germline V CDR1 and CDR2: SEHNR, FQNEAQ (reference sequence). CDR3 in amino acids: CASSLGNGGAVDTQYF. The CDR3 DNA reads TGTGCCAGCAGCTTGGGCAATGGGGGGGCCGTAGATACGCAGTATTTT. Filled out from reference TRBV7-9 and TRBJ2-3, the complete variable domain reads DTGVSQNPRHKITKRGQNVTFRCDPISEHNRLYWYRQTLGQGPEFLTYFQNEAQLEKSRLLSDRFSAERPKGSFSTLEIQRTEQGDSAMYLCASSLGNGGAVDTQYFGPGTRLTVL.

The CDR3 loop is CASSLNSYGYTF. In DNA form, the CDR3 reads TGTGCCAGCAGCTTAAACAGCTATGGCTACACCTTC. The V gene is TRBV5-4, the J gene TRBJ1-2; D not resolved. The V gene's germline CDR1 is SGHNT and CDR2 YYREEE (reference sequence). The ends were cut back, 2 bases at V and 4 bases at J, with 6 bases in the middle. This CDR3 comprises 12 residues. The full variable domain, with the rest looked up from reference TRBV5-4 and TRBJ1-2, is ETGVTQSPTHLIKTRGQQVTLRCSSQSGHNTVSWYQQALGQGPQFIFQYYREEENGRGNFPPRFSGLQFPNYSSELNVNALELDDSALYLCASSLNSYGYTFGSGTRLTVV.

CDR3 DNA: TGCGCCAGCAGCTTTGGGGACTACACCGGGGAGCTGTTTTTT. Its translation: CASSFGDYTGELFF. The V call is TRBV5-1, the J call TRBJ2-2; D is possibly TRBD2 (6 bases). V lost 2 bases to trimming and J lost 3 bases, with 8 bases between them. Germline V gene lookup returns CDR1 SGHRS and CDR2 YFSETQ. This CDR3 is built from 14 residues. Full variable domain (outside the CDR3, taken from reference TRBV5-1 and TRBJ2-2): KAGVTQTPRYLIKTRGQQVTLSCSPISGHRSVSWYQQTPGQGLQFLFEYFSETQRNKGNFPGRFSGRQFSNSRSEMNVSTLELGDSALYLCASSFGDYTGELFFGEGSRLTVL.

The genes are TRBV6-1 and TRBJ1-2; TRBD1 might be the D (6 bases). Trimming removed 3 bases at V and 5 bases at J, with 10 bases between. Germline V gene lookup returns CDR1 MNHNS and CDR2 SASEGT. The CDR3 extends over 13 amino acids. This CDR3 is CASSDTGFYGYTF. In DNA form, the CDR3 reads TGTGCCAGCAGTGATACAGGGTTTTATGGCTACACCTTC.

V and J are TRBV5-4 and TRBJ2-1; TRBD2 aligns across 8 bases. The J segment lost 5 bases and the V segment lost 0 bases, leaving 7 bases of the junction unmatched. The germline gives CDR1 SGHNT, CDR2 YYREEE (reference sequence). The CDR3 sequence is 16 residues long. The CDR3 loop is CASSLVASGGHNEQFF. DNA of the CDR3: TGTGCCAGCAGCTTGGTTGCCAGCGGGGGCCACAATGAGCAGTTCTTC.

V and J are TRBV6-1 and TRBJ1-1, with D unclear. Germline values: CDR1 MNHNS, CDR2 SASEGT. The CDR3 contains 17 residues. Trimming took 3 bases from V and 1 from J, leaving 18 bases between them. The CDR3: CASSDPHSYTGNTEAFF. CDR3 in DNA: TGTGCCAGCAGTGACCCTCACTCTTACACGGGGAACACTGAAGCTTTCTTT.

The CDR3 spells CASSLGTLQEEQYF. CDR3 coding DNA: TGTGCCAGCAGTTTAGGTACCCTCCAGGAAGAGCAGTACTTC. The chain has TRBV28 and TRBJ2-7; D not resolved. This CDR3 spans 14 amino acids. The germline V gene encodes CDR1 MDHEN and CDR2 SYDVKM. V gave up 2 bases and J gave up 7 bases, with 15 bases separating them.